This T cell receptor beta chain was recorded in a study of T cell responses to AZD1222 COVID-19 vaccine (dated by TCRdb to the early 2020s). As for the study more broadly: TCR sequencing covered over 230 trial participants: 207 given two doses of AZD1222 and 26 given two doses of MenACWY control vaccine. Trial participants were enrolled by age into 18-55, 56-69 and 70-plus year subgroups, with around 150, 28 and 57 TCR-sequenced participants respectively. On the study overall, not on this receptor specifically: Because no day 14 peak-response samples were available, repertoires were characterized only after the peak T cell response. Participants were mostly white British, with more females than males. The authors suggested clonal diversity may have been underestimated. Conclusions about previously exposed vaccinees are limited, since just 6 or 7 AZD1222 recipients were seropositive for SARS-CoV-2 at baseline. A significant rise in spike-specific TCR breadth and depth was observed after two AZD1222 doses relative to day 0 and relative to MenACWY recipients. Reportedly, almost half of the unique spike-specific TCRs recognized epitopes lying outside the regions that are mutated in the B.1.351 and B.1.1.7 variants. The 56-69-year group was small, and its depth increase did not reach significance, likely because of low power. The whole spike protein was spanned by vaccine-associated CD4 TCRs, and dominant responses were seen in regions 160-218 and 743-854.

Note on this clone: There is no known antigen for this receptor. Base quality data are lacking; no much larger clone is found one base away.

The CDR3 regions of human TCRbeta chains were analyzed by immunosequencing. The paper's processing steps were these. TCRs in the repertoires were matched against a reference library of SARS-CoV-2-specific TCRs that had been generated with the MIRA antigen-specificity platform. Breadth meant the fraction of unique TCRs that were SARS-CoV-2-associated, whereas depth meant the fraction of total T cells that were SARS-CoV-2-associated. Each spike-specific TCR was assigned to its reactive spike region and to a CD4 or CD8 class using the MIRA data. Log10-transformed breadth and depth values were compared by one-way ANOVA with Sidak's multiple comparisons tests. Here the immuneACCESS table is served through TCRdb, limited to in-frame sequences with V and J called. Missing clones are a known gap in these copies; in checked studies unresolved V genes cover under half, and the rest lacks a known reason. Clone size and V and J calls were adopted from that table, with D and trimming inferred from the DNA. This sample gives approximately 120,000 clones in total; 75% to 85% of them show up just once. 27% of the sample belongs to the ten largest clones.

Inclusive of the bounding cysteine and phenylalanine, the CDR3 is 13 residues long. The read is trimmed to its CDR3 DNA, 39 bases read in frame from base 1. Taken from the germline V gene, the CDR1 and CDR2 loops are SGDLS and YYNGEE. At the junction V is shortened by 2 bases and J by 2 bases, with 8 bases in between. The time point label on this specimen signifies: about 28 days (+/-7) after the second vaccine dose. Because spike-specific TCR depth and breadth did not differ between the two schedules, AZD1222 recipients who got a second dose at roughly 4 weeks were pooled with those who got a second dose at roughly 12 weeks. The vaccinee samples were drawn from two UK trials, COV001 and COV002, one of which was a single-blind randomized controlled phase 2/3 trial testing AZD1222 (ChAdOx1 nCoV-19) in healthy adults. For TCRbeta chain sequencing, PBMC samples from trial participants were taken at day 0 and at day 28 after the second dose.

The chain employs TRBV9 and TRBJ2-7, with TRBD1 perhaps the D gene, on 6 matching bases. Specimen: peripheral blood, collected 28 days after the second AZD1222 dose. The clonotype originates from an adult who received the AZD1222 COVID-19 vaccine. The DNA sequence is as follows: TGTGCCAGCAGCGTGGGACAAACCTACGAGCAGTACTTC. Protein translation: CASSVGQTYEQYF.